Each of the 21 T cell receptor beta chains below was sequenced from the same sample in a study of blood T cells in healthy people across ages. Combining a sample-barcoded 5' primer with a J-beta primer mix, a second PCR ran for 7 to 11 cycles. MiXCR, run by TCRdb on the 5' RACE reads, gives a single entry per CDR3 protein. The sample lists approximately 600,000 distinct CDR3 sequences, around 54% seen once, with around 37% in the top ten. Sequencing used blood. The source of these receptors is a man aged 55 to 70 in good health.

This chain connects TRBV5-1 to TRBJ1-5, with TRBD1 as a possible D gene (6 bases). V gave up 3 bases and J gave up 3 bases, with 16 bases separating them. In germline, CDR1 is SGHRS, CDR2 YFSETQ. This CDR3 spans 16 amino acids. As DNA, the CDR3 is TGCGCCAGCAGCTCGACACAGGGTTCCTACAATCAGCCCCAGCATTTT. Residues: CASSSTQGSYNQPQHF.

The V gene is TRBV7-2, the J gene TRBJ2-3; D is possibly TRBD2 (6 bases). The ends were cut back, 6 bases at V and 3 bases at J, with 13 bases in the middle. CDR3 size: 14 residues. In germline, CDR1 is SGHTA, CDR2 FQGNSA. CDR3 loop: CASRRLGVTDTQYF. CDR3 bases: TGTGCCAGCAGGCGACTAGGGGTAACAGATACGCAGTATTTT. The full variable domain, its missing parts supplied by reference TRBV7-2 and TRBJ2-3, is GAGVSQSPSNKVTEKGKDVELRCDPISGHTALYWYRQSLGQGLEFLIYFQGNSAPDKSGLPSDRFSAERTGGSVSTLTIQRTQQEDSAVYLCASRRLGVTDTQYFGPGTRLTVL.

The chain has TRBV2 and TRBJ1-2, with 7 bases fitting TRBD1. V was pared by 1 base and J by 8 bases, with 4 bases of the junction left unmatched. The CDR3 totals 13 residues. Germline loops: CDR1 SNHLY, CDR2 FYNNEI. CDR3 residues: CASSEGVDRGYTF. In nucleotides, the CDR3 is TGTGCCAGCAGTGAAGGAGTGGACAGGGGCTACACCTTC.

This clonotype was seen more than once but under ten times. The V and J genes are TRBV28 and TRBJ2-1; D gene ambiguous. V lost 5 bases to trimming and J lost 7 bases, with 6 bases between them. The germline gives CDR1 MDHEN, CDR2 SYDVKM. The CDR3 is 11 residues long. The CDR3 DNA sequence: TGTGCCAGCAGTAAATGGAATGAGCAGTTCTTC. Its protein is CASSKWNEQFF.

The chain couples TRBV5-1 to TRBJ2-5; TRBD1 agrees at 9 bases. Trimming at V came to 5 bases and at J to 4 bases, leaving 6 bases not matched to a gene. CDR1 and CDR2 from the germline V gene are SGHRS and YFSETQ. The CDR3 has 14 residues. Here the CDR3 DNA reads TGCGCCAGCAGGAACGACAGGGGGGGAGAGACCCAGTACTTC. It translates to CASRNDRGGETQYF.

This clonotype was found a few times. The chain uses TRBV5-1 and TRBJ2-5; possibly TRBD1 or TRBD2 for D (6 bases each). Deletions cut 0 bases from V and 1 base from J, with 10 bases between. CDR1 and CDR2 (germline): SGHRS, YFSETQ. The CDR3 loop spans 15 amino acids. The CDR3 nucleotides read TGCGCCAGCAGCTTGGAAGGGGGAGGCCAAGAGACCCAGTACTTC. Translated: CASSLEGGGQETQYF.

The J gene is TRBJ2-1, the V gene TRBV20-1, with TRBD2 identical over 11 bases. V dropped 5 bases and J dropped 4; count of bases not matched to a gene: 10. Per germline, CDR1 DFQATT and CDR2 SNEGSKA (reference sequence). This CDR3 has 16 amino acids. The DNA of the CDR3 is TGCAGTGCTGGAGCTAGCGGGGGGCGCCTTTACAATGAGCAGTTCTTC. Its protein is CSAGASGGRLYNEQFF.

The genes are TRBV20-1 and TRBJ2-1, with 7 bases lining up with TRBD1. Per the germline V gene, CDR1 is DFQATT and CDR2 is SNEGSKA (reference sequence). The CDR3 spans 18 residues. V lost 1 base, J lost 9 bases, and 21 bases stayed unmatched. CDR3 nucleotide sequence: TGCAGTGCTAGAGTGGTACCAAGGGGGCTAGTATCCCAGAGTGAGCAGTTCTTC. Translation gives CSARVVPRGLVSQSEQFF.

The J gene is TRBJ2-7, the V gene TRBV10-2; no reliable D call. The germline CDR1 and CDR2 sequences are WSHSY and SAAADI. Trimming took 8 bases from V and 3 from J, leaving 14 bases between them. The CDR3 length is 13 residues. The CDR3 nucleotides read TGCGCCAGCGCGTGGGTGGGAAGCTACGAGCAGTACTTC. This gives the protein CASAWVGSYEQYF.

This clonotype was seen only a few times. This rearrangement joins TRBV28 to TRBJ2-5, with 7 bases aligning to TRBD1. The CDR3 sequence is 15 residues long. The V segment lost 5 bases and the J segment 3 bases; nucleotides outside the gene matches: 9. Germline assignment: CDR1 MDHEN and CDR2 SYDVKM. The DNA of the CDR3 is TGTGCCAGCAGTCCCCCCGGGACAGCTAAAGAGACCCAGTACTTC. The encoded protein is CASSPPGTAKETQYF. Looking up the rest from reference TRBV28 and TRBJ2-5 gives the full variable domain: DVKVTQSSRYLVKRTGEKVFLECVQDMDHENMFWYRQDPGLGLRLIYFSYDVKMKEKGDIPEGYSVSREKKERFSLILESASTNQTSMYLCASSPPGTAKETQYFGPGTRLLVL.

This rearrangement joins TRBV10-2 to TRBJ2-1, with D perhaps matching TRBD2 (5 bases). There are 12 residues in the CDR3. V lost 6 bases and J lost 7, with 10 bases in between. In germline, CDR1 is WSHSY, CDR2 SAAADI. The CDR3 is CASRGAVNEQFF. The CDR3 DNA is TGCGCCAGCAGGGGAGCTGTGAATGAGCAGTTCTTC.

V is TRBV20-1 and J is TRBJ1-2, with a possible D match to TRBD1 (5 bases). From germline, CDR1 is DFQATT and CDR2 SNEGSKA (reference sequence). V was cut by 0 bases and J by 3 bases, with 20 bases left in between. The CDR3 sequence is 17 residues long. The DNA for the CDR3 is TGCAGTGCTAGAGATCTTCGGGACCGCGGCGGGTACTATGGCTACACCTTC. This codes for CSARDLRDRGGYYGYTF.

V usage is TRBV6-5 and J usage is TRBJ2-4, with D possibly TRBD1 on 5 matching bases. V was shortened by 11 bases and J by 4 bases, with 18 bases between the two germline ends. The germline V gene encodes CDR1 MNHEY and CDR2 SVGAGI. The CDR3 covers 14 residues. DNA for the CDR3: TGTGCCCGCAACCCGGGCAGGGCGAAAAACATTCAGTACTTC. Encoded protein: CARNPGRAKNIQYF.

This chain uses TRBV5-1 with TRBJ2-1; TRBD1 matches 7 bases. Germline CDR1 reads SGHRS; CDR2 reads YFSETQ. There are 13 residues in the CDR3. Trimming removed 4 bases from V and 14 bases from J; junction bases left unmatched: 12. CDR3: CASSPAVTGDKFF. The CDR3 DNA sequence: TGCGCCAGCAGCCCCGCGGTCACAGGGGATAAGTTCTTC.

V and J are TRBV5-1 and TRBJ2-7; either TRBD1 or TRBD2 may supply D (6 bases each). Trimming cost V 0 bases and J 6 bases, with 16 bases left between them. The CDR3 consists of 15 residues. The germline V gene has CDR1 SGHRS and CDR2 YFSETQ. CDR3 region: CASSLVGGEGGEQYF. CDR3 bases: TGCGCCAGCAGCTTGGTTGGCGGGGAAGGGGGCGAGCAGTACTTC.

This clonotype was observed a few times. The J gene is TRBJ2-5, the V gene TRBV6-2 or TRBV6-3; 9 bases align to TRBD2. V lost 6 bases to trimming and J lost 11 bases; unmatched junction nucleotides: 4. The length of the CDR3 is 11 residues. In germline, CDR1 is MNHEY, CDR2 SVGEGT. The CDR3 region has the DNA TGTGCCAGCAGCTATGGACTAGCGCAGTACTTC. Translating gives CASSYGLAQYF.

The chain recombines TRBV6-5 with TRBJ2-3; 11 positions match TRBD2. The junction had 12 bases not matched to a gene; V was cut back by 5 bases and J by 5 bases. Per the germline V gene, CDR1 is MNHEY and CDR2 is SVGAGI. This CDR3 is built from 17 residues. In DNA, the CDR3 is TGTGCCAGCAGTCGCTCGACTAGCGGGGCTGAGAGAGATACGCAGTATTTT. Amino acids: CASSRSTSGAERDTQYF.

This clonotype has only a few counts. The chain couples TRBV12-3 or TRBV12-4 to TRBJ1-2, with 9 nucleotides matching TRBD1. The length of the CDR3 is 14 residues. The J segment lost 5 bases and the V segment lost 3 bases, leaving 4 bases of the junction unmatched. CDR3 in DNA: TGTGCCAGCAGTTTGTGGGACAGGGAGTATGGCTACACCTTC. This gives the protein CASSLWDREYGYTF.

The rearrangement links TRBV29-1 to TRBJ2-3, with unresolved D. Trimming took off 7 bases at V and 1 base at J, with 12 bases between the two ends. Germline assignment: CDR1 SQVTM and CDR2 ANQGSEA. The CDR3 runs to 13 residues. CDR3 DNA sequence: TGCAGCGCCCCCCATGGGGGCACAGATACGCAGTATTTT. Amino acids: CSAPHGGTDTQYF.

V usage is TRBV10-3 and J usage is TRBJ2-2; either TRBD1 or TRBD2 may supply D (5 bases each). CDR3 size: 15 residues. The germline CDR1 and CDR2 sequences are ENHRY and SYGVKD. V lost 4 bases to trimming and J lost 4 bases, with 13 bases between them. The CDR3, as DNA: TGTGCCATCAGTGGTCGGGGCAGTCCCACCGGGGAGCTGTTTTTT. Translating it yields CAISGRGSPTGELFF.

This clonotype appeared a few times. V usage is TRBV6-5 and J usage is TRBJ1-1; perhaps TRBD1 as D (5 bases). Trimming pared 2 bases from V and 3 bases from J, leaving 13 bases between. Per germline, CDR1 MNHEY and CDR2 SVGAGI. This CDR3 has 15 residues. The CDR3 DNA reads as TGTGCCAGCAGTTACGGGGGTCCGGGGCACACTGAAGCTTTCTTT. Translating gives CASSYGGPGHTEAFF.